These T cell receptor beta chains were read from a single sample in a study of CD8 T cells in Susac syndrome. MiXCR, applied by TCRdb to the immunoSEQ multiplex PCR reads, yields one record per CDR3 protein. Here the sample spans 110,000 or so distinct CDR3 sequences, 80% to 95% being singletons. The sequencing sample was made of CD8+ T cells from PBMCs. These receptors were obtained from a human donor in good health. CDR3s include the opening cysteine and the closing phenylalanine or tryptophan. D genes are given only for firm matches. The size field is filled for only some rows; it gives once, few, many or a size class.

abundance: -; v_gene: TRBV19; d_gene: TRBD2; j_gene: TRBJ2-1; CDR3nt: TGTGCCAGTATGCTAGCGGGGGGGGACAATGAGCAGTTCTTC; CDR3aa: CASMLAGGDNEQFF
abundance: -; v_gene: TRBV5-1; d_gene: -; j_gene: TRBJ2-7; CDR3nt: TGCGCCAGCGGAAGGAGGGGTTCCTACGAGCAGTACTTC; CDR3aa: CASGRRGSYEQYF
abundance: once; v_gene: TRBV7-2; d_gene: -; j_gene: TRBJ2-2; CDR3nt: TGTGCCAGCAGCTTAGTGGCTGGGGGGAGTTCCGGGGAGCTGTTTTTT; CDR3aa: CASSLVAGGSSGELFF
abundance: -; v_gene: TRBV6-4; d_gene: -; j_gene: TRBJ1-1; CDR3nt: TGTGCCAGCAGTGTGAGGCAGGGCAACACTGAAGCTTTCTTT; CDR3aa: CASSVRQGNTEAFF
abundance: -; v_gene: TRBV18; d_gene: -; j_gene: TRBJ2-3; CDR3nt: TGTGCCAGCTCACCTGGAATCAAGGCAGATACGCAGTATTTT; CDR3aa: CASSPGIKADTQYF
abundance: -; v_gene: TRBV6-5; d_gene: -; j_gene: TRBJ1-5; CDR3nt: TGTGCCAGCAGTTACTCCAGAGGAACTGGGGGTCAGCCCCAGCATTTT; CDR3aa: CASSYSRGTGGQPQHF
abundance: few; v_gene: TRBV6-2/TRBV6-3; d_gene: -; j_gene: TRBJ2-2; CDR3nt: TGTGCCAGCAGTTCGGCAGGGAACACCGGGGAGCTGTTTTTT; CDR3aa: CASSSAGNTGELFF
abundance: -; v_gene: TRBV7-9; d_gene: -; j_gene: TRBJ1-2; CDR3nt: TGTGCCAGCAGCTTAGGTAAAGTCGACGGCTACACCTTC; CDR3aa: CASSLGKVDGYTF
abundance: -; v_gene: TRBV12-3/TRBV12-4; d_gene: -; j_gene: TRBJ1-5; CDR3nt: TGTGCCAGCAGTTTTATACCGGGCAGTAGCAATCAGCCCCAGCATTTT; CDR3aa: CASSFIPGSSNQPQHF
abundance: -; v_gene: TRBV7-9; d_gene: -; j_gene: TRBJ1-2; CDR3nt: TGTGCCAGCAGCCTTGGACCTTGGGGCTACACCTTC; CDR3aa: CASSLGPWGYTF
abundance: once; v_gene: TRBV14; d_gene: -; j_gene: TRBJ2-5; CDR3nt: TGTGCCAGCAGCCAACAGTACCAAGAGACCCAGTACTTC; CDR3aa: CASSQQYQETQYF